The 14 T cell receptor beta chains below come from one sample, sequenced in a study of CD8+ T cells in alopecia areata. Once RNA had been extracted, it was reverse transcribed into cDNA to act as the sequencing template. Sequenced by immunoSEQ multiplex PCR; TCRdb stores in-frame clones only, minus some. The sample holds fewer than 100,000 clones, about 40% seen once. The specimen was CD4+ T cells sorted from blood. These receptor sequences come from a human donor with alopecia areata.

About this clone itself: Different DNA sequences within this sample yield the same CDR3. The gene calls are TRBV29-1 and TRBJ1-1; D uncertain. Trimming shortened V by 4 bases and J by 0 bases, and 9 bases separated the two germline ends. Germline V CDR1 and CDR2: SQVTM, ANQGSEA. CDR3 length equals 13 residues. CDR3 in DNA: TGCAGCGTTGCGGGGTTAATGAACACTGAAGCTTTCTTT. It codes for CSVAGLMNTEAFF.

CDR3 coding DNA: TGTGCCAGCAATGGCGGGAGTGTCGATGAGCAGTTCTTC. This encodes CASNGGSVDEQFF. The V and J genes are TRBV28 and TRBJ2-1, with 7 bases matching TRBD2. The junction had 8 bases not matched to a gene; V was cut back by 7 bases and J by 8 bases. The germline V gene encodes CDR1 MDHEN and CDR2 SYDVKM. This CDR3 contains 13 residues.

The J gene is TRBJ2-6, the V gene TRBV7-9; no definite D call. This CDR3 region has 12 residues. V lost 10 bases and J 3 bases, leaving 7 bases between the germline ends. Germline V gene lookup returns CDR1 SEHNR and CDR2 FQNEAQ (reference sequence). CDR3 sequence (DNA): TGTGCCACGACTCGTGGGGCCAACGTCCTGACTTTC. This sequence encodes CATTRGANVLTF.

V usage is TRBV30 and J usage is TRBJ1-5; the match to TRBD1 covers 8 bases. Looked up from germline, CDR1 is GTSNPN and CDR2 is SVGIG (reference sequence). There are 16 residues in the CDR3. V gave up 3 bases and J gave up 0 bases; unmatched junction bases: 7. For the CDR3, the DNA is TGTGCCTGGAGACCCCCAGGGGGCTATAGCAATCAGCCCCAGCATTTT. Its protein product is CAWRPPGGYSNQPQHF.

The chain links TRBV30 to TRBJ2-6, with unresolved D. The CDR3 loop spans 15 amino acids. CDR1 and CDR2 (germline): GTSNPN, SVGIG (reference sequence). Between the trimmed V and J ends, which lost 3 bases and 1 base, there was a span of 10 bases. CDR3 in amino acids: CAWRQMSSGANVLTF. The CDR3 bases are TGTGCCTGGAGGCAAATGTCGTCTGGGGCCAACGTCCTGACTTTC.

The CDR3 here is CASSPLQTTYEQYF. In DNA, the CDR3 is TGTGCCAGCTCACCACTCCAGACAACCTACGAGCAGTACTTC. J is TRBJ2-7 and V is TRBV18; D is unclear. The CDR3 contains 14 residues. Per germline, CDR1 KGHSH and CDR2 LQKENI. Trimming removed 1 base at V and 2 bases at J, with 9 bases between. Looking up the rest from reference TRBV18 and TRBJ2-7 gives the full variable domain: NAGVMQNPRHLVRRRGQEARLRCSPMKGHSHVYWYRQLPEEGLKFMVYLQKENIIDESGMPKERFSAEFPKEGPSILRIQQVVRGDSAAYFCASSPLQTTYEQYFGPGTRLTVT.

This clone was seen a handful of times. The chain joins TRBV14 to TRBJ2-5, with D possibly being TRBD1 or TRBD2 (5 bases each). Germline V CDR1 and CDR2: SGHDN, FVKESK. CDR3 length equals 14 residues. Trimming took 4 bases from V and 5 from J, leaving 14 bases between them. CDR3 in DNA: TGTGCCAGCAGCCCTTGGGACGGCCGGGAGACCCAGTACTTC. The encoded protein is CASSPWDGRETQYF.

This clone has just one count. The V call is TRBV4-3, the J call TRBJ2-7; perhaps D is TRBD1 or TRBD2 (6 bases each). In germline, CDR1 is LGHNA, CDR2 YSLEER. The CDR3 sequence is 13 residues long. Trimming pared 5 bases from V and 9 bases from J, leaving 17 bases between. The DNA of the CDR3 is TGCGCCAGCAGCGAACGAAAAGGGGGGATGCAGTACTTC. Its protein is CASSERKGGMQYF.

The chain links TRBV25-1 to TRBJ1-4; D is unclear. Trimming left V 3 bases short and J 8 bases short, with 7 bases between. Germline V gives CDR1 MGHDK, CDR2 SYGVNS. This CDR3 contains 12 residues. The CDR3 loop reads CASSDYAEKLFF. Written as DNA, the CDR3 is TGTGCCAGCAGTGATTACGCCGAAAAACTGTTTTTT. Using reference TRBV25-1 and TRBJ1-4 for the parts outside the CDR3, the full variable domain is EADIYQTPRYLVIGTGKKITLECSQTMGHDKMYWYQQDPGMELHLIHYSYGVNSTEKGDLSSESTVSRIRTEHFPLTLESARPSHTSQYLCASSDYAEKLFFGSGTQLSVL.

The chain links TRBV14 to TRBJ2-1; 7 nucleotides line up with TRBD2. V trimming: 4 bases; J trimming: 7 bases; junction bases outside the gene matches: 13. CDR1 is SGHDN, CDR2 FVKESK, per germline. The CDR3 consists of 16 residues. The CDR3 reads CASSLDSTSLGNEQFF. The CDR3, as DNA: TGTGCCAGCAGCCTCGATTCGACTAGCCTGGGGAATGAGCAGTTCTTC.

This sequence joins TRBV29-1 and TRBJ1-1, with a tentative D call TRBD1 (5 bases). Germline CDR1 and CDR2: SQVTM and ANQGSEA. The V gene lost 3 bases and the J gene lost 2 bases, with 10 bases spanning the gap. The CDR3 is 13 amino acids. The CDR3 is CSVERGYNTEAFF. For the CDR3, the DNA is TGCAGCGTTGAGAGGGGATACAACACTGAAGCTTTCTTT.

This chain uses TRBV7-2 with TRBJ2-7; tentatively, D is TRBD2 (5 bases). From germline, CDR1 is SGHTA and CDR2 FQGNSA. This CDR3 spans 15 amino acids. V was pared by 7 bases and J by 4 bases, with 20 bases between. CDR3 sequence (DNA): TGTGCCAGCACCCAAGGGTCGGACTCAATTTACGAGCAGTACTTC. As protein: CASTQGSDSIYEQYF.

The chain links TRBV11-3 to TRBJ2-1, with a tentative D call TRBD1 (6 bases). Germline V lookup: CDR1 SGHNT, CDR2 YENEEA. The CDR3 has 16 amino acids. V shed 1 base and J shed 0 bases, with 10 bases lying between them. The CDR3 sequence is CASSLGGQHSYNEQFF. CDR3 DNA sequence: TGTGCCAGCAGCTTAGGAGGACAGCACTCCTACAATGAGCAGTTCTTC.

This clone has just a few counts. V is TRBV6-6 and J is TRBJ2-3; D call uncertain. The V gene's germline CDR1 is MNHNY and CDR2 SVGAGI (reference sequence). The CDR3 is 12 residues long. V lost 4 bases, J lost 4 bases, and 6 bases lay in between. The CDR3 sequence is CASSLLADTQYF. The DNA of the CDR3 is TGTGCCAGCAGTTTATTGGCAGATACGCAGTATTTT.